This T cell receptor (beta chain) was sequenced in a study of T cells in Graves' hyperthyroidism and ophthalmopathy. Trimming cost V 1 base and J 5 bases; bases outside gene matches: 8. Germline V CDR1 and CDR2: SGHDN, FVKESK. The CDR3 runs 16 residues. The study's findings and limits: Progression to ophthalmopathy was predicted a median of approximately seven months early. Peripheral blood also featured most of the thyroid clonotypes expanded above 0.001.

What was amplified from RNA transcripts were TCR beta CDR3 regions. TCR CDR3 regions were first amplified by RT-PCR with HTBI primers. TCRdb re-analysed the multiplex PCR reads in MiXCR, keeping a single row per CDR3 protein. Among nearly 600,000 distinct CDR3 sequences listed, approximately 14% were seen once. This clonotype was observed many times. Its cognate antigen is unknown. Exclusions: uncontrolled infection, other autoimmune disease, pregnancy, lactation. V is TRBV14 and J is TRBJ2-5, with 9 bases lining up with TRBD1. This sequence was found in a woman in her late teens or twenties with Graves' ophthalmopathy. The sequenced sample was blood. The CDR3: CASSQVGTGYRETQYF. The CDR3 coding sequence is TGTGCCAGCAGCCAAGTGGGGACAGGGTATAGGGAGACCCAGTACTTC.